The 30 T cell receptor beta chains reported below all come from one sample, sequenced in a study of shared clonotypes between healthy human individuals. Here immunoSEQ multiplex PCR was the method, and the copy in TCRdb shows in-frame clones only, minus some. The sample yields approximately 2,000,000 clones, approximately 92% seen once. CD8 cells regarded as naive lacked CD45RO, were positively chosen for CCR7, and omitted terminally differentiated effector memory CD45RA+ cells. Material for sequencing was naive CD8+ T cells from PBMCs. The receptor source for this set is a man aged 18-30 years in good health. Some clones in this sample may be carry-over from other donors' samples.

V usage is TRBV10-3 and J usage is TRBJ2-2, with D possibly matching TRBD1 (5 bases). CDR3 length equals 13 residues. Trimming took off 6 bases at V and 4 bases at J, with 9 bases between the two ends. CDR1 ENHRY and CDR2 SYGVKD come from the germline V gene. The CDR3 sequence: CAISDRSTGELFF. In nucleotides, the CDR3 is TGTGCCATCAGCGACAGATCCACCGGGGAGCTGTTTTTT.

This clone was counted a single time. This chain joins TRBV4-2 and TRBJ2-1, with D tentatively TRBD1 (5 bases). The V end was cut by 2 bases, the J end by 4 bases, with 12 bases between. The CDR3 is made up of 15 amino acids. Germline V gives CDR1 LGHNA, CDR2 YNFKEQ. The CDR3 DNA reads as TGTGCCAGCAGCCAATCAGGGTTCCCATACAATGAGCAGTTCTTC. Translation gives CASSQSGFPYNEQFF.

This chain links TRBV7-9 with TRBJ2-5; no firm D call. Germline values: CDR1 SEHNR, CDR2 FQNEAQ (reference sequence). The CDR3 has 13 amino acids. Trimming removed 3 bases from V and 4 bases from J, with 9 bases in between. In DNA form, the CDR3 reads TGTGCCAGCAGCTTCTCCGACGGAGAGACCCAGTACTTC. As protein: CASSFSDGETQYF.

This clone was detected once. The chain joins TRBV28 to TRBJ2-7; D may correspond to TRBD1 or TRBD2 (5 bases each). This CDR3 has 14 residues. V was pared by 1 base and J by 3 bases, with 10 bases between. Germline loops: CDR1 MDHEN, CDR2 SYDVKM. The DNA for the CDR3 is TGTGCCAGCAGTTTATCTAGGGGAGACTACGAGCAGTACTTC. Encoded protein: CASSLSRGDYEQYF.

The rearrangement links TRBV7-9 to TRBJ1-2; 10 bases line up with TRBD1. Germline assignment: CDR1 SEHNR and CDR2 FQNEAQ (reference sequence). J was trimmed by 1 base and V by 4 bases; bases with no gene match: 9. This CDR3 comprises 17 residues. CDR3 sequence: CASSSNKDRGDNYGYTF. CDR3 in DNA: TGTGCCAGCAGCTCTAATAAGGACAGGGGGGATAACTATGGCTACACCTTC.

The chain has TRBV13 and TRBJ2-7, with D perhaps matching TRBD2 (6 bases). Germline CDR1 reads PRHDT; CDR2 reads FYEKMQ (reference sequence). Trimming stripped 2 bases from V and 2 bases from J, with 16 bases between. The CDR3 runs 16 residues. This CDR3 is CASSLREAVGPYEQYF. In DNA, the CDR3 is TGTGCCAGCAGCTTAAGGGAGGCGGTCGGACCCTACGAGCAGTACTTC.

This chain uses TRBV27 with TRBJ2-7; D gene uncertain. The germline V and J ends were trimmed by 5 bases and 1 base, with 15 bases remaining between them. The CDR3 contains 15 residues. Germline lookup yields CDR1 MNHEY and CDR2 SMNVEV (reference sequence). The CDR3 DNA is TGTGCCAGCAGTCCCGGGTCCCCTCGATCCTACGAGCAGTACTTC. Its translation: CASSPGSPRSYEQYF.

About this clone: The junction does not match germline at one end; this may be a read error. This sequence joins TRBV19 and TRBJ2-7; D possibly corresponds to TRBD1 (6 bases). CDR3 length: 12 residues. Looked up from germline, CDR1 is LNHDA and CDR2 is SQIVND (reference sequence). This chain's CDR3 is CASTGSSHEQYF. The CDR3, as DNA: TGTGCCAGCACAGGGTCCTCCCACGAGCAGTACTTC.

The rearrangement joins TRBV27 to TRBJ2-7, with D maybe TRBD1 (5 bases). The CDR3 runs to 15 residues. CDR1 is MNHEY and CDR2 is SMNVEV in the germline V gene (reference sequence). Between the trimmed V and J ends, which lost 6 bases and 0 bases, there was a span of 15 bases. CDR3 in amino acids: CASSWGTGSSYEQYF. CDR3 bases: TGTGCCAGCAGCTGGGGTACAGGAAGCTCCTACGAGCAGTACTTC.

About this clone: Different DNA sequences within this sample yield the same CDR3. J is TRBJ2-1 and V is TRBV9; TRBD2 aligns across 11 bases. J was trimmed by 5 bases and V by 4 bases; bases with no gene match: 2. This CDR3 comprises 14 residues. Germline V gene sequence: CDR1 SGDLS, CDR2 YYNGEE. Written as DNA, the CDR3 is TGTGCCAGCAGCAGACTAGCGGGACACAATGAGCAGTTCTTC. Translation: CASSRLAGHNEQFF. The variable domain in full, with the rest retrieved from reference TRBV9 and TRBJ2-1, is DSGVTQTPKHLITATGQRVTLRCSPRSGDLSVYWYQQSLDQGLQFLIQYYNGEERAKGNILERFSAQQFPDLHSELNLSSLELGDSALYFCASSRLAGHNEQFFGPGTRLTVL.

The chain joins TRBV6-1 to TRBJ1-1, with 7 positions matching TRBD1. This CDR3 region has 16 residues. Losses at the gene ends were 2 bases for V and 6 bases for J; bases not matched to a gene: 12. Germline CDR1 reads MNHNS; CDR2 reads SASEGT. The CDR3 region is CASSEIIEGARAEAFF. CDR3 in DNA: TGTGCCAGCAGTGAAATAATCGAGGGGGCCAGGGCTGAAGCTTTCTTT.

V usage is TRBV9 and J usage is TRBJ2-3; 7 bases align to TRBD2. The CDR3 spans 17 residues. Unmatched junction bases numbered 16, after V lost 3 bases and J lost 6 bases. Germline V gives CDR1 SGDLS, CDR2 YYNGEE. CDR3 DNA: TGTGCCAGCAGCGAAGGCCTAGCGGAACCCCCCCCCGATACGCAGTATTTT. Protein sequence: CASSEGLAEPPPDTQYF.

The CDR3 sequence is CAWSVEPTVVGSNQPQHF. CDR3 coding DNA: TGTGCCTGGAGTGTTGAACCGACAGTCGTTGGCAGCAATCAGCCCCAGCATTTT. The chain employs TRBV30 and TRBJ1-5; D is perhaps TRBD1 (5 bases). The CDR3 consists of 18 residues. CDR1 and CDR2 (germline): GTSNPN, SVGIG (reference sequence). V lost 0 bases, J lost 1 base, and 19 bases lay in between.

The genes are TRBV9 and TRBJ1-1, with D hard to call. This CDR3 has 15 residues. CDR1 and CDR2 from the germline V gene are SGDLS and YYNGEE. V dropped 4 bases and J dropped 0 bases, with 13 bases sitting between them. The chain's CDR3 is CASSSTSSLNTEAFF. DNA of the CDR3: TGTGCCAGCAGCTCCACGTCATCCTTGAACACTGAAGCTTTCTTT.

The rearrangement joins TRBV4-1 to TRBJ2-7; D call uncertain. V was cut by 1 base and J by 0 bases, with 10 bases left in between. CDR3 length: 15 amino acids. In germline, CDR1 is MGHRA, CDR2 YSYEKL. CDR3 sequence (DNA): TGCGCCAGCAGCCAAGTCGCGGTTAGCTCCTACGAGCAGTACTTC. This encodes CASSQVAVSSYEQYF.

The rearrangement links TRBV10-2 to TRBJ2-7, with TRBD1 matching 7 bases. V trimming: 4 bases; J trimming: 6 bases; junction bases outside the gene matches: 6. CDR3 length: 13 amino acids. Germline CDR1 WSHSY, CDR2 SAAADI. Here the CDR3 reads CASSVGRDSEQYF. The DNA of the CDR3 is TGCGCCAGCAGTGTGGGCAGGGACAGCGAGCAGTACTTC.

This chain joins TRBV7-9 and TRBJ2-3, with 9 positions matching TRBD2. The CDR3 runs 16 residues. The V gene's germline CDR1 is SEHNR and CDR2 FQNEAQ (reference sequence). V was pared by 4 bases and J by 2 bases, with 7 bases of the junction left unmatched. The CDR3: CASSSLGTSYTDTQYF. DNA of the CDR3: TGTGCCAGCAGCTCACTCGGGACTAGCTACACAGATACGCAGTATTTT.

The V gene is TRBV19, the J gene TRBJ1-1; D uncertain. Germline V gives CDR1 LNHDA, CDR2 SQIVND (reference sequence). V lost 4 bases and J lost 1, with 16 bases in between. The length of the CDR3 is 16 residues. CDR3 sequence reads: CASSTRSLGGNTEAFF. CDR3 DNA sequence: TGTGCCAGTAGTACCAGGTCCCTAGGTGGGAACACTGAAGCTTTCTTT.

The chain has TRBV5-5 and TRBJ2-4; the D gene could be TRBD1 or TRBD2 (7 bases each). CDR1 and CDR2 from the germline V gene are SGHKS and YYEKEE (reference sequence). Trimming pared 0 bases from V and 0 bases from J, leaving 13 bases between. There are 17 residues in the CDR3. Here the CDR3 DNA reads TGTGCCAGCAGCTTGGCCCCAGGGGGGGTAGCCAAAAACATTCAGTACTTC. Protein product: CASSLAPGGVAKNIQYF.

The chain combines TRBV29-1 with TRBJ1-1, with TRBD1 matching 7 bases. There are 16 residues in the CDR3. V shed 1 base, J shed 4 bases, and the junction held 12 bases outside the gene matches. Germline values: CDR1 SQVTM, CDR2 ANQGSEA. In DNA, the CDR3 is TGCAGCGTTGAAGGACAGGGAGGTCGAGAAGGCACTGAAGCTTTCTTT. Translated: CSVEGQGGREGTEAFF.

CDR3 coding DNA: TGTGCCTGCTCGGTTGAGGCAGATACGCAGTATTTT. Encoded protein: CACSVEADTQYF. The chain carries TRBV11-2 and TRBJ2-3; D gene ambiguous. Germline V lookup: CDR1 SGHAT, CDR2 FQNNGV. The CDR3 spans 12 residues. Trimming removed 11 bases from V and 4 bases from J, with 13 bases in between.

This chain joins TRBV7-2 and TRBJ2-3; D assignment may be TRBD1 or TRBD2 (5 bases each). Germline V gene data show CDR1 as SGHTA and CDR2 as FQGNSA. CDR3 size: 15 residues. V was cut by 5 bases and J by 1 base, with 13 bases left in between. CDR3 residues: CASSPRDGGTDTQYF. In nucleotides, the CDR3 is TGTGCCAGCAGCCCTCGGGACGGGGGCACAGATACGCAGTATTTT.

V gene TRBV29-1 combines with J gene TRBJ1-2; D ambiguous. This CDR3 has 12 amino acids. With 4 bases removed from V and 5 bases from J, the gap between germline ends came to 11 bases. CDR1 and CDR2 (germline): SQVTM, ANQGSEA. CDR3 bases: TGCAGCGTTGGGACGTTTGGGTATGGCTACACCTTC. Translation: CSVGTFGYGYTF.

This clone was observed a single time. The chain joins TRBV5-8 to TRBJ2-1; possible D gene TRBD2, 6 bases. This CDR3 contains 14 residues. CDR1 and CDR2 from the germline V gene are SGHTS and YDEGEE. The V end lost 1 base, the J end lost 8 bases, and 13 bases lay between the germline ends. The CDR3 DNA sequence: TGTGCCAGCAGCTTGCCGGCGGAGGGCGATGAGCAGTTCTTC. Translation gives CASSLPAEGDEQFF.

V gene TRBV28 combines with J gene TRBJ2-7; D is possibly TRBD1 or TRBD2 (5 bases each). The V end lost 5 bases, the J end lost 5 bases, and 10 bases lay between the germline ends. This CDR3 is 12 amino acids long. The germline CDR1 and CDR2 sequences are MDHEN and SYDVKM. CDR3 bases: TGTGCCAGCAGTAAAGGGACCAACGAGCAGTACTTC. Translating gives CASSKGTNEQYF.

The V and J genes are TRBV9 and TRBJ1-2; possibly TRBD1 for D (5 bases). The germline V gene has CDR1 SGDLS and CDR2 YYNGEE. There are 15 residues in the CDR3. V dropped 0 bases and J dropped 2 bases, with 11 bases sitting between them. The CDR3 region has the DNA TGTGCCAGCAGCGTAGCACCAGGGAGGAACTATGGCTACACCTTC. This codes for CASSVAPGRNYGYTF.

The chain has TRBV27 and TRBJ1-3; 9 bases fit TRBD1. Unmatched junction bases numbered 18, after V lost 9 bases and J lost 0 bases. The CDR3 is 19 amino acids. Per the germline V gene, CDR1 is MNHEY and CDR2 is SMNVEV (reference sequence). CDR3 sequence: CASPHPTGQGLDSGNTIYF. The CDR3 DNA reads as TGTGCCAGTCCTCACCCTACGGGACAGGGACTCGACTCTGGAAACACCATATATTTT.

This rearrangement joins TRBV7-2 to TRBJ2-1, with TRBD1 matching over 8 bases. V lost 1 base, J lost 2 bases, and 1 base stayed unmatched. CDR3 length: 15 amino acids. CDR1 is SGHTA, CDR2 FQGNSA, per germline. The CDR3 loop reads CASSLGQGPYNEQFF. CDR3 coding DNA: TGTGCCAGCAGCTTAGGACAGGGGCCCTACAATGAGCAGTTCTTC.

The chain joins TRBV7-8 to TRBJ2-7, with D possibly matching TRBD2 (6 bases). Germline CDR1 is SGHVS and CDR2 is FQNEAQ. There are 11 residues in the CDR3. V was trimmed by 7 bases and J by 3 bases, leaving 7 bases between them. CDR3 sequence: CASTGDYEQYF. CDR3 in DNA: TGTGCCAGCACGGGGGACTACGAGCAGTACTTC.

The gene calls are TRBV6-1 and TRBJ2-7; TRBD1 or TRBD2 may be the D gene (5 bases each). Germline CDR1 reads MNHNS; CDR2 reads SASEGT. CDR3 length: 15 residues. The germline V and J ends were trimmed by 2 bases and 5 bases, with 16 bases remaining between them. The CDR3 here is CASSELGTNRHEQYF. The CDR3 DNA reads TGTGCCAGCAGTGAACTGGGGACCAACCGCCACGAGCAGTACTTC.